The 23 T cell receptor beta chains presented below share a single source sample, sequenced in a study of response to subunit inactivated influenza vaccine. TCRdb itself ran the RT-PCR reads through MiXCR, one entry per CDR3 protein. The sample shows hundreds of thousands of distinct CDR3 sequences, less than 10% of them seen only once. This specimen consisted of PBMCs from blood, obtained around 25 months after vaccination. The receptors were sampled from a man aged 50 to 69 who received an inactivated influenza vaccine.

This clonotype was picked up a small number of times. The chain links TRBV12-3 or TRBV12-4 to TRBJ1-1; unclear D gene. This CDR3 spans 14 amino acids. Deletions cut 1 base from V and 1 base from J, with 7 bases between. Written as DNA, the CDR3 is TGTGCCAGCAGTTTAGGGCTCAGGAACACTGAAGCTTTCTTT. Amino acids: CASSLGLRNTEAFF.

The chain carries TRBV28 and TRBJ1-1; maybe TRBD1 (6 bases). Germline CDR1 and CDR2: MDHEN and SYDVKM. Deletions cut 6 bases from V and 8 bases from J, with 7 bases between. This CDR3 spans 10 amino acids. CDR3 in DNA: TGTGCCAGCAGGGACAGAGAAGCTTTCTTT. It encodes CASRDREAFF.

The chain combines TRBV20-1 with TRBJ2-1, with D maybe TRBD1 (6 bases). The CDR3 has 13 residues. V shed 3 bases and J shed 7 bases, with 13 bases lying between them. Germline assignment: CDR1 DFQATT and CDR2 SNEGSKA (reference sequence). CDR3 residues: CSASRGSPNEQFF. The CDR3 bases are TGCAGTGCTAGCAGGGGTAGCCCAAATGAGCAGTTCTTC.

The rearrangement uses TRBV24-1 and TRBJ2-2, with TRBD2 matching over 7 bases. Germline V gene sequence: CDR1 KGHDR, CDR2 SFDVKD. This CDR3 is built from 14 residues. J lost 2 bases, V lost 9 bases, and 5 bases had no gene match. The CDR3 DNA sequence: TGTGCCACCCGGGCGGGAGCCAACACCGGGGAGCTGTTTTTT. Amino acids: CATRAGANTGELFF.

This clonotype occurred a few times. The chain couples TRBV12-3 or TRBV12-4 to TRBJ1-5, with TRBD1 as a possible D gene (5 bases). Trimming removed 2 bases at V and 4 bases at J, with 15 bases between. The CDR3 is made up of 16 amino acids. CDR3 coding DNA: TGTGCCAGCAGTTTATTAGGGACCCTCACAAATCAGCCCCAGCATTTT. Translating gives CASSLLGTLTNQPQHF.

This clonotype was counted between two and nine times. CDR3 amino acids: CASSTQTGRQETQYF. The CDR3 DNA reads TGCGCCAGCAGCACCCAGACAGGGCGTCAAGAGACCCAGTACTTC. The chain links TRBV5-1 to TRBJ2-5; 7 bases map to TRBD1. Unmatched junction bases numbered 8, after V lost 4 bases and J lost 2 bases. The germline CDR1 and CDR2 sequences are SGHRS and YFSETQ. CDR3 size: 15 residues.

The chain links TRBV18 to TRBJ2-6; 7 positions agree with TRBD1. There are 16 residues in the CDR3. The ends lost 1 base at V and 2 bases at J; junction bases unmatched: 2. Germline CDR1 and CDR2: KGHSH and LQKENI. The CDR3 is CASSPQGATGANVLTF. CDR3 nucleotide sequence: TGTGCCAGCTCACCACAGGGGGCGACTGGGGCCAACGTCCTGACTTTC.

This clonotype was picked up a small number of times. The V gene is TRBV12-3 or TRBV12-4, the J gene TRBJ2-1; 8 positions match TRBD2. This CDR3 is 14 amino acids long. The J segment lost 8 bases and the V segment lost 6 bases, leaving 9 bases of the junction unmatched. The CDR3 loop reads CASRIAGSSDEQFF. The CDR3 DNA sequence: TGTGCCAGCAGGATAGCGGGATCGAGCGATGAGCAGTTCTTC.

The table lists this clonotype with many counts. The genes are TRBV6-1 and TRBJ2-2; D may correspond to TRBD1 or TRBD2 (5 bases each). The CDR3 sequence is 14 residues long. The V and J ends lost 5 bases and 6 bases respectively, with 13 bases between them. CDR1 is MNHNS and CDR2 is SASEGT in the germline V gene. CDR3 sequence reads: CASSTRGPPGELFF. CDR3 nucleotides: TGTGCCAGCAGTACCCGGGGCCCTCCCGGGGAGCTGTTTTTT.

V is TRBV20-1 and J is TRBJ2-1; 13 nucleotides match TRBD2. This CDR3 is 12 amino acids long. With 6 bases clipped from V and 10 bases from J, the junction kept 3 bases outside the gene matches. Germline lookup yields CDR1 DFQATT and CDR2 SNEGSKA (reference sequence). This CDR3 reads CSAGLAGDEQFF. The CDR3 DNA is TGCAGTGCCGGACTAGCGGGAGACGAGCAGTTCTTC.

This sequence joins TRBV20-1 and TRBJ2-4; the match to TRBD1 covers 7 bases. V shed 6 bases and J 3 bases; nucleotides not matched to a gene: 5. CDR1 is DFQATT and CDR2 is SNEGSKA in the germline V gene (reference sequence). There are 13 residues in the CDR3. CDR3 coding DNA: TGCAGTGCAGACAGGGTAGGCAAAAACATTCAGTACTTC. Translating it yields CSADRVGKNIQYF.

This clonotype has at least ten counts. The V gene is TRBV10-3, the J gene TRBJ1-4; D gene ambiguous. Germline loops: CDR1 ENHRY, CDR2 SYGVKD. Trimming removed 2 bases at V and 7 bases at J, with 17 bases between. The CDR3 is 16 residues long. This chain's CDR3 is CAISEPEPSGGEKLFF. CDR3 DNA: TGTGCCATCAGTGAGCCGGAGCCATCGGGAGGTGAAAAACTGTTTTTT.

There are a few counts of this clonotype. Here the CDR3 DNA reads TGCGCCAGCAGCAAGGAATTGGAGACCCAGTACTTC. As protein: CASSKELETQYF. The chain is built from TRBV5-1 and TRBJ2-5; D not certain. CDR1 SGHRS and CDR2 YFSETQ come from the germline V gene. The V gene lost 4 bases and the J gene lost 5 bases, with 9 bases spanning the gap. The CDR3 length is 12 residues. The variable domain in full, with the rest retrieved from reference TRBV5-1 and TRBJ2-5, is KAGVTQTPRYLIKTRGQQVTLSCSPISGHRSVSWYQQTPGQGLQFLFEYFSETQRNKGNFPGRFSGRQFSNSRSEMNVSTLELGDSALYLCASSKELETQYFGPGTRLLVL.

This clonotype was found a few times. V usage is TRBV12-3 or TRBV12-4 and J usage is TRBJ2-5; TRBD1 might be the D (6 bases). The CDR3 consists of 15 residues. Trimming pared 6 bases from V and 4 bases from J, leaving 18 bases between. CDR3 sequence reads: CASSIQGNPIETQYF. CDR3 sequence (DNA): TGTGCCAGCAGCATACAGGGAAACCCAATAGAGACCCAGTACTTC.

This clonotype occurred a few times. This CDR3 is CASSSNTGGNSPLHF. CDR3 coding DNA: TGTGCCAGCAGCTCAAATACAGGGGGGAATTCACCCCTCCACTTT. The chain is built from TRBV11-2 and TRBJ1-6; TRBD1 matches 8 bases. Per germline, CDR1 SGHAT and CDR2 FQNNGV. V lost 4 bases and J lost 7; bases outside the gene matches: 6. This CDR3 contains 15 residues.

This clonotype was counted at least ten times. V gene TRBV12-3 or TRBV12-4 combines with J gene TRBJ1-4; the match to TRBD1 covers 8 bases. The CDR3 runs to 14 residues. The trim removed 6 bases at V and 3 bases at J, leaving 3 bases unmatched. The DNA of the CDR3 is TGTGCCAGCAGCCCCAGGGGGCCTAATGAAAAACTGTTTTTT. Its translation is CASSPRGPNEKLFF.

The chain joins TRBV20-1 to TRBJ2-3; TRBD2 is a possible D gene (6 bases). The germline V gene has CDR1 DFQATT and CDR2 SNEGSKA (reference sequence). This CDR3 is built from 17 residues. V was trimmed by 5 bases and J by 0 bases, leaving 21 bases between them. CDR3 residues: CSAEAPGGAGSTDTQYF. The DNA for the CDR3 is TGCAGTGCTGAGGCCCCGGGTGGCGCGGGAAGCACAGATACGCAGTATTTT.

This CDR3 is CASSEGKAGASGQYF. The DNA of the CDR3 is TGTGCCAGCAGTGAAGGGAAAGCGGGGGCGTCTGGGCAGTATTTT. V usage is TRBV6-1 and J usage is TRBJ2-3; TRBD2 matches at 8 bases. The CDR3 totals 15 residues. CDR1 is MNHNS, CDR2 SASEGT, per germline. V dropped 1 base and J dropped 11; count of bases not matched to a gene: 11.

The J gene is TRBJ2-1, the V gene TRBV20-1; TRBD2 matches 12 bases. Germline V gene data show CDR1 as DFQATT and CDR2 as SNEGSKA (reference sequence). Trimming removed 1 base from V and 6 bases from J; junction bases left unmatched: 16. The CDR3 has 19 amino acids. CDR3 DNA: TGCAGTGCTAGAGGCCTGGCTAGCGGGAGGGCCGGATCATCCAATGAGCAGTTCTTC. Translating it yields CSARGLASGRAGSSNEQFF.

The rearrangement uses TRBV20-1 and TRBJ2-1; D unclear. The V and J ends lost 3 bases and 1 base respectively, with 7 bases between them. The CDR3 loop spans 13 amino acids. Per germline, CDR1 DFQATT and CDR2 SNEGSKA (reference sequence). The CDR3 DNA is TGCAGTGCTAGTTTCTGGTCCTACAATGAGCAGTTCTTC. As protein: CSASFWSYNEQFF.

The chain joins TRBV14 to TRBJ1-1; D remains ambiguous. Germline lookup yields CDR1 SGHDN and CDR2 FVKESK. The CDR3 has 14 residues. Trimming stripped 3 bases from V and 1 base from J, with 9 bases between. The CDR3 DNA is TGTGCCAGCAGCCAGATACATGCGAACACTGAAGCTTTCTTT. It translates to CASSQIHANTEAFF.

This clonotype was observed a few times. This rearrangement joins TRBV30 to TRBJ2-2, with D possibly TRBD1 on 6 matching bases. CDR3 size: 14 residues. Germline CDR1 and CDR2: GTSNPN and SVGIG (reference sequence). Deletions cut 2 bases from V and 3 bases from J, with 10 bases between. CDR3 region: CAWSWHRDTGELFF. The CDR3 DNA follows: TGTGCCTGGAGTTGGCACAGGGACACCGGGGAGCTGTTTTTT. Drawing the rest from reference TRBV30 and TRBJ2-2, the complete variable domain is SQTIHQWPATLVQPVGSPLSLECTVEGTSNPNLYWYRQAAGRGLQLLFYSVGIGQISSEVPQNLSASRPQDRQFILSSKKLLLSDSGFYLCAWSWHRDTGELFFGEGSRLTVL.

CDR3 sequence reads: CASSSTDRGSETQYF. CDR3 DNA sequence: TGTGCCAGCAGTTCAACCGACAGGGGGAGCGAGACCCAGTACTTC. This chain uses TRBV28 with TRBJ2-5, with 9 bases aligning to TRBD1. V was clipped by 4 bases and J by 5 bases; unmatched bases: 8. Germline loops: CDR1 MDHEN, CDR2 SYDVKM. The CDR3 has 15 residues.